Described below is a single T cell receptor beta chain sequence and its context. Its antigen remains unidentified. The data belong to a study of T-cell memory formation after mild COVID-19. Study-wide context: For the most part, TCR clusters were specific to one donor.

TCRdb called the 5' RACE reads again in MiXCR, with one record for every CDR3 protein. The data contain approximately 260,000 distinct CDR3 sequences, around 15% of them seen just once; the ten biggest clones take up roughly a fifth. The CDR3 runs 17 residues. Germline lookup yields CDR1 DFQATT and CDR2 SNEGSKA (reference sequence). After removal of 1 base from V and 0 bases from J, the junction contained 2 bases not matched to a gene. Study conclusions and caveats: The study found contracting CD4+ clones mainly in CM and EM and contracting CD8+ clones in EMRA.

This chain links TRBV20-1 with TRBJ2-1, with 14 bases identical to TRBD2. What was sequenced was PBMCs or a T cell subset sorted from them (not recorded which). The receptor was isolated from a man in his late teens or twenties who had mild COVID-19 (a few samples of this study predate the infection). Cell type and time point are not known. The DNA for the CDR3 is TGCAGTGCTAGAGGGGGACTAGCGGGGGTCTCCTACAATGAGCAGTTCTTC. The encoded protein is CSARGGLAGVSYNEQFF.